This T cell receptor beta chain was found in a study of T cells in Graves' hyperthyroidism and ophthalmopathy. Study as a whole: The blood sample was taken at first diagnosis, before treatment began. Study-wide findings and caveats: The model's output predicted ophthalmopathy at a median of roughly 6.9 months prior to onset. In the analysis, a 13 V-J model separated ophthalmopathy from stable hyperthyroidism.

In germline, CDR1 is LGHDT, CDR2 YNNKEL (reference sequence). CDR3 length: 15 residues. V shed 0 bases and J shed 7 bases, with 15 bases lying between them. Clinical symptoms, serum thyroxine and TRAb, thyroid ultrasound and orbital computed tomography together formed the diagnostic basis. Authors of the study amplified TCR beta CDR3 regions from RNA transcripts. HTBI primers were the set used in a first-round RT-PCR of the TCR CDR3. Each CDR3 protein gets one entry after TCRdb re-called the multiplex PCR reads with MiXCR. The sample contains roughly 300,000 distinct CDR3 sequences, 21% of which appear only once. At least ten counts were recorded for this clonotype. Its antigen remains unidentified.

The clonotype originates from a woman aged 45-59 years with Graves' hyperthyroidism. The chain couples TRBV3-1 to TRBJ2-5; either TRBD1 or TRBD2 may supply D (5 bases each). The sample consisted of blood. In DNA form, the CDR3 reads TGTGCCAGCAGCCAAGATCTTGAGGGGATGCGGACCCAGTACTTC. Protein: CASSQDLEGMRTQYF.